The next 8 T cell receptor beta chains were all read from a single sample in a study of memory CD4+ T cells and cytomegalovirus serostatus. Only in-frame clones appear in the TCRdb table, and some are missing; sequencing was by immunoSEQ multiplex PCR. The repertoire holds 55,000 to 65,000 clones, more than 70% seen once, with about 0.5% in the top ten. The sort gate was single viable CD3+CD4+CD8-CD45RO+ cells for memory CD4+ T cells. Sample: memory CD4+ T cells from blood. These receptors came from an adult in good health and CMV-seronegative. Some clones in this sample may be carry-over from other donors' samples.

This sequence joins TRBV11-3 and TRBJ2-7, with 9 bases fitting TRBD2. The V and J ends lost 5 bases and 5 bases, in that order; junction bases with no gene match: 4. Germline-derived CDR1 and CDR2 are SGHNT and YENEEA. The CDR3 contains 13 residues. CDR3 sequence reads: CASSREREDEQYF. The CDR3 coding sequence is TGTGCCAGCAGCCGGGAGCGGGAGGACGAGCAGTACTTC.

This chain links TRBV11-2 with TRBJ2-5, with TRBD2 matching 12 bases. The V gene end was trimmed by 5 bases and the J gene end by 7 bases; junction bases not matched to a gene: 8. This CDR3 is 15 amino acids long. The V gene's germline CDR1 is SGHAT and CDR2 FQNNGV. CDR3 sequence reads: CASSAGLAGLGTQYF. CDR3 nucleotide sequence: TGTGCCAGCAGCGCCGGACTAGCGGGACTAGGGACCCAGTACTTC.

This clone was seen only a few times. J is TRBJ2-2 and V is TRBV4-1; the match to TRBD2 covers 10 bases. The germline CDR1 and CDR2 sequences are MGHRA and YSYEKL. The CDR3 consists of 19 residues. With 1 base clipped from V and 4 bases from J, the junction kept 12 bases outside the gene matches. CDR3 coding DNA: TGCGCCAGCAGCCAAGTGCCCCCCCTAGCGGGAGACGTCACCGGGGAGCTGTTTTTT. Amino acid sequence: CASSQVPPLAGDVTGELFF.

This clone has more than one count but fewer than ten. As DNA, the CDR3 is TGTGCCTGGAGAGGGACGGCTGGTCAGCCCCAGCATTTT. It encodes CAWRGTAGQPQHF. V usage is TRBV30 and J usage is TRBJ1-5, with D maybe TRBD1 (5 bases). The CDR3 consists of 13 residues. Trimming stripped 3 bases from V and 6 bases from J, with 12 bases between. CDR1 is GTSNPN, CDR2 SVGIG, per germline (reference sequence).

The gene calls are TRBV7-3 and TRBJ2-3; D possibly corresponds to TRBD2 (5 bases). Germline V lookup: CDR1 SGHTA, CDR2 FQGTGA. The CDR3 loop spans 13 amino acids. V was pared by 2 bases and J by 3 bases, with 6 bases between. CDR3 nucleotides: TGTGCCAGCAGCTTAGAGGGAACAGATACGCAGTATTTT. Amino acid sequence: CASSLEGTDTQYF.

The CDR3 spells CASSSKAGGPYNEQFF. CDR3 bases: TGTGCCAGCAGTTCTAAAGCGGGAGGGCCCTACAATGAGCAGTTCTTC. The genes are TRBV7-9 and TRBJ2-1; 10 bases agree with TRBD2. This CDR3 comprises 16 residues. Losses at the gene ends were 6 bases for V and 2 bases for J; bases not matched to a gene: 7. Germline V gene data show CDR1 as SEHNR and CDR2 as FQNEAQ (reference sequence). The full variable domain, in which reference TRBV7-9 and TRBJ2-1 provide the parts outside the CDR3, is DTGVSQNPRHKITKRGQNVTFRCDPISEHNRLYWYRQTLGQGPEFLTYFQNEAQLEKSRLLSDRFSAERPKGSFSTLEIQRTEQGDSAMYLCASSSKAGGPYNEQFFGPGTRLTVL.

The rearrangement uses TRBV6-4 and TRBJ1-4; D not resolved. Trimming took 6 bases from V and 0 from J, leaving 11 bases between them. CDR1 MRHNA and CDR2 SNTAGT come from the germline V gene. The length of the CDR3 is 15 residues. CDR3 DNA sequence: TGTGCCAGCAGGGCCAACAGCGCAACTAATGAAAAACTGTTTTTT. It codes for CASRANSATNEKLFF.

The chain couples TRBV5-1 to TRBJ2-7; TRBD2 matches at 13 bases. The V and J ends lost 4 bases and 7 bases, in that order; junction bases with no gene match: 8. The CDR3 consists of 15 residues. Germline V gene lookup returns CDR1 SGHRS and CDR2 YFSETQ. The DNA for the CDR3 is TGCGCCAGCAGCCTCGGACTAGCGGGAGTAGAAGAGCAGTACTTC. Protein: CASSLGLAGVEEQYF.